The 29 T cell receptor beta chains listed next were all sequenced from one sample in a study of breast tumors, draining lymph nodes, adjacent tissues. The lymph nodes were axillary draining lymph nodes from breast cancer patients. TCRdb passed the multiplex PCR reads through MiXCR, listing each CDR3 protein once. Found here are around 130,000 distinct CDR3 sequences, about 20% of them singletons; the top ten hold roughly 3.6%. The sample comprised axillary lymph node tissue. Source of these receptors: a female donor with breast cancer. Some clones in this sample may be carry-over from other donors' samples.

There are many counts of this clonotype. This chain joins TRBV14 and TRBJ2-3, with 9 positions matching TRBD2. CDR1 SGHDN and CDR2 FVKESK come from the germline V gene. There are 14 residues in the CDR3. The V and J ends lost 3 bases and 4 bases, in that order; junction bases with no gene match: 2. The CDR3 nucleotides read TGTGCCAGCAGCCATAGCGGGAGTTCAGATACGCAGTATTTT. This sequence encodes CASSHSGSSDTQYF. Using reference TRBV14 and TRBJ2-3 for the parts outside the CDR3, the full variable domain is EAGVTQFPSHSVIEKGQTVTLRCDPISGHDNLYWYRRVMGKEIKFLLHFVKESKQDESGMPNNRFLAERTGGTYSTLKVQPAELEDSGVYFCASSHSGSSDTQYFGPGTRLTVL.

This clonotype was counted ten times or more. The V call is TRBV5-1, the J call TRBJ2-3, with TRBD1 matching over 11 bases. The junction had 3 bases not matched to a gene; V was cut back by 4 bases and J by 5 bases. CDR3 size: 14 residues. Per germline, CDR1 SGHRS and CDR2 YFSETQ. This CDR3 is CASSGTGGLDTQYF. The CDR3 DNA reads TGCGCCAGCAGCGGGACAGGGGGGCTAGATACGCAGTATTTT.

There are a few counts of this clonotype. The chain links TRBV20-1 to TRBJ2-3; 8 bases map to TRBD2. Germline-derived CDR1 and CDR2 are DFQATT and SNEGSKA (reference sequence). The CDR3 loop spans 14 amino acids. V gave up 5 bases and J gave up 0 bases; unmatched junction bases: 4. The CDR3 loop is CSAFSGVSTDTQYF. The CDR3 bases are TGCAGTGCTTTTAGCGGGGTTAGCACAGATACGCAGTATTTT.

This clonotype was seen at least ten times. CDR3 sequence (DNA): TGCAGTGCTAGAGATGTGGGGGGCAGTCAGCCCCAGCATTTT. Encoded protein: CSARDVGGSQPQHF. J is TRBJ1-5 and V is TRBV20-1, with a possible D match to TRBD1 (6 bases). Germline V gives CDR1 DFQATT, CDR2 SNEGSKA (reference sequence). Trimming removed 0 bases from V and 6 bases from J, with 12 bases in between. This CDR3 is 14 amino acids long.

In this sample, this clonotype turned up many times. The J gene is TRBJ2-3, the V gene TRBV5-1; the match to TRBD2 covers 7 bases. There are 15 residues in the CDR3. The germline V gene has CDR1 SGHRS and CDR2 YFSETQ. Trimming took 3 bases from V and 3 from J; bases not matched to a gene: 7. The CDR3 sequence is CASSWGGAETDTQYF. CDR3 coding DNA: TGCGCCAGCAGCTGGGGGGGAGCGGAAACAGATACGCAGTATTTT.

This clonotype was seen at least ten times. The chain links TRBV13 to TRBJ1-2; the D is unclear. This CDR3 has 14 residues. Germline-derived CDR1 and CDR2 are PRHDT and FYEKMQ (reference sequence). V was clipped by 0 bases and J by 4 bases, with 9 bases between them. Written as DNA, the CDR3 is TGTGCCAGCAGCTTAGGCCGTGTTGGCTATGGCTACACCTTC. Translated, it gives CASSLGRVGYGYTF. Together with reference TRBV13 and TRBJ1-2, the CDR3 gives the full variable domain: AAGVIQSPRHLIKEKRETATLKCYPIPRHDTVYWYQQGPGQDPQFLISFYEKMQSDKGSIPDRFSAQQFSDYHSELNMSSLELGDSALYFCASSLGRVGYGYTFGSGTRLTVV.

This clonotype was counted ten times or more. This chain uses TRBV10-3 with TRBJ2-3; no clear D. The germline V gene encodes CDR1 ENHRY and CDR2 SYGVKD. V lost 3 bases, J lost 7 bases, and 11 bases lay in between. The CDR3 loop spans 13 amino acids. CDR3 sequence reads: CAISDERMHTQYF. The CDR3 DNA follows: TGTGCCATCAGTGATGAAAGGATGCATACGCAGTATTTT.

This clonotype was seen many times. The chain employs TRBV9 and TRBJ2-3; D is ambiguous. V lost 0 bases and J lost 0, with 5 bases in between. The CDR3 runs 14 residues. Germline CDR1 is SGDLS and CDR2 is YYNGEE. The CDR3 region is CASSVALSTDTQYF. The CDR3 bases are TGTGCCAGCAGCGTAGCTCTTAGCACAGATACGCAGTATTTT. The full variable domain, in which reference TRBV9 and TRBJ2-3 provide the parts outside the CDR3, is DSGVTQTPKHLITATGQRVTLRCSPRSGDLSVYWYQQSLDQGLQFLIQYYNGEERAKGNILERFSAQQFPDLHSELNLSSLELGDSALYFCASSVALSTDTQYFGPGTRLTVL.

This clonotype has ten or more counts. V usage is TRBV24-1 and J usage is TRBJ2-1; 8 nucleotides align to TRBD1. The CDR3 loop spans 16 amino acids. V shed 4 bases and J 8 bases; nucleotides not matched to a gene: 12. In germline, CDR1 is KGHDR, CDR2 SFDVKD. The CDR3 sequence: CATSDRTGSEGYEQFF. The CDR3 region has the DNA TGTGCCACCAGTGACAGGACAGGGAGTGAGGGCTATGAGCAGTTCTTC.

This clonotype was counted many times. This chain joins TRBV12-3 or TRBV12-4 and TRBJ2-5; D may correspond to TRBD1 or TRBD2 (5 bases each). This CDR3 spans 16 amino acids. V lost 6 bases and J lost 0, with 17 bases in between. This CDR3 reads CASSPPSGRYQETQYF. The CDR3 region has the DNA TGTGCCAGCAGCCCCCCTTCGGGACGGTACCAAGAGACCCAGTACTTC.

V and J are TRBV20-1 and TRBJ1-2; D possibly corresponds to TRBD1 (6 bases). This CDR3 is 15 amino acids long. Germline CDR1 reads DFQATT; CDR2 reads SNEGSKA (reference sequence). V dropped 0 bases and J dropped 7 bases, with 18 bases sitting between them. CDR3 nucleotide sequence: TGCAGTGCTAGAGACGATCTAAGGGGGGTGCTTGGCTACACCTTC. Translation gives CSARDDLRGVLGYTF.

There are many counts of this clonotype. The V and J genes are TRBV11-2 and TRBJ2-1, with D perhaps TRBD1 or TRBD2 (5 bases each). This CDR3 has 17 amino acids. The V gene lost 1 base and the J gene lost 1 base, with 14 bases spanning the gap. The germline gives CDR1 SGHAT, CDR2 FQNNGV. CDR3 sequence reads: CASSLVRGRGSYNEQFF. CDR3 bases: TGTGCCAGCAGCTTAGTCCGGGGCCGGGGTTCCTACAATGAGCAGTTCTTC. The complete variable domain, with remaining parts taken from reference TRBV11-2 and TRBJ2-1, reads EAGVAQSPRYKIIEKRQSVAFWCNPISGHATLYWYQQILGQGPKLLIQFQNNGVVDDSQLPKDRFSAERLKGVDSTLKIQPAKLEDSAVYLCASSLVRGRGSYNEQFFGPGTRLTVL.

For this clonotype: Since a much larger clone is just one base distant, this may be a read error. The CDR3 carries no conserved terminal phenylalanine or tryptophan, so it likely arises from a read error. This chain links TRBV20-1 with TRBJ2-3; D not resolved. The V end was cut by 5 bases, the J end by 2 bases, with 5 bases between. Germline CDR1 is DFQATT and CDR2 is SNEGSKA (reference sequence). CDR3 length: 11 residues. CDR3 sequence reads: CSALDTDTQYL. The CDR3 DNA follows: TGCAGTGCTCTAGACACAGATACGCAGTATCTT.

In the case of this clonotype: A much larger clone differs from this one at a single base, so this may be a read error. The chain uses TRBV14 and TRBJ2-1, with TRBD2 matching 12 bases. The CDR3 runs 17 residues. Germline V CDR1 and CDR2: SGHDN, FVKESK. This CDR3 reads CASSKGTSGRSYDEQFF. In DNA form, the CDR3 reads TGTGCCAGCAGCAAAGGGACTAGCGGGCGGTCCTACGATGAGCAGTTCTTC.

This clonotype came up many times. Likely a read error: the CDR3 ends without its conserved phenylalanine or tryptophan. The limits of the CDR3 on the DNA are not certain, so only TCRdb's listed CDR3 is given. The rearrangement joins TRBV20-1 to TRBJ2-5; the table's TRBD1 call for D was not verified on the DNA. The CDR3 has 13 residues if both end residues are counted. Germline assignment: CDR1 DFQATT and CDR2 SNEGSKA (reference sequence). The CDR3 loop reads CSADGHYRDKSLL.

The rearrangement uses TRBV27 and TRBJ2-7; D may be TRBD1 (7 bases). Germline values: CDR1 MNHEY, CDR2 SMNVEV (reference sequence). V lost 2 bases, J lost 2 bases, and 22 bases lay in between. The CDR3 is made up of 18 amino acids. The CDR3 DNA reads as TGTGCCAGCAGTTTAGGGAAGACAGGGAGCGGGTCTACCTACGAGCAGTACTTC. This gives the protein CASSLGKTGSGSTYEQYF.

This clonotype was detected many times. J is TRBJ2-7 and V is TRBV20-1; D may be TRBD1 (5 bases). Trimming removed 3 bases at V and 5 bases at J, with 14 bases between. CDR3 length: 13 amino acids. Germline V gene sequence: CDR1 DFQATT, CDR2 SNEGSKA (reference sequence). CDR3 DNA: TGCAGTGCTAGGTTGGGTCTGGGGCACGAGCAGTACTTC. Its protein is CSARLGLGHEQYF.

This clonotype appeared many times. The chain combines TRBV4-1 with TRBJ2-2; either TRBD1 or TRBD2 may supply D (5 bases each). V shed 2 bases and J shed 3 bases, with 7 bases lying between them. CDR3 length: 14 amino acids. In germline, CDR1 is MGHRA, CDR2 YSYEKL. CDR3 sequence reads: CASSQRGDTGELFF. In DNA, the CDR3 is TGCGCCAGCAGCCAAAGAGGGGACACCGGGGAGCTGTTTTTT.

In regard to this clonotype: A read error is possible here, since a much larger clone lies one base away. This chain connects TRBV5-6 to TRBJ2-1; D may be TRBD2 (6 bases). The CDR3 extends over 15 amino acids. Per germline, CDR1 SGHDT and CDR2 YYEEEE. The DNA for the CDR3 is TGTGCCTGCAGTTTGCCCGGTTTGGGAGGAAATGAGCAGTTCTTC. Translating it yields CACSLPGLGGNEQFF.

This clonotype showed up many times. The rearrangement joins TRBV12-3 or TRBV12-4 to TRBJ2-7; 7 bases are shared with TRBD1. The ends lost 3 bases at V and 9 bases at J; junction bases unmatched: 11. The CDR3 consists of 14 residues. DNA for the CDR3: TGTGCCAGCAGTTTTGACAGGGAGCCACATGGGCAGTACTTC. Translating it yields CASSFDREPHGQYF.

This clonotype appeared once. A much larger clonotype is one base distant, so this may be a read error. This CDR3 reads CASNQTGNQPQHF. DNA for the CDR3: TGTGCCAGCAACCAAACGGGGAACCAGCCCCAGCATTTT. J is TRBJ1-5 and V is TRBV14; D ambiguous. CDR3 length: 13 amino acids. In germline, CDR1 is SGHDN, CDR2 FVKESK.

This clonotype was detected only a few times. A clone one base away is much larger, so this may be a read error. Since the CDR3 does not end with the conserved phenylalanine or tryptophan, this likely comes from a read error. The genes are TRBV7-2 and TRBJ2-2; D ambiguous. The CDR3 sequence is 11 residues long. Germline CDR1 and CDR2: SGHTA and FQGNSA. V shed 5 bases and J shed 7 bases, with 5 bases lying between them. CDR3 region: CASSLFGELFS. Written as DNA, the CDR3 is TGTGCCAGCAGCCTTTTCGGGGAGCTGTTTTCT.

This clonotype was picked up many times. The CDR3 loop reads CASSNIDGEKLFF. As DNA, the CDR3 is TGCGCCAGCAGCAATATAGACGGAGAAAAACTGTTTTTT. The chain carries TRBV5-1 and TRBJ1-4; unclear D gene. Germline CDR1 SGHRS, CDR2 YFSETQ. The CDR3 contains 13 residues. Deletions cut 4 bases from V and 8 bases from J, with 12 bases between.

The gene calls are TRBV5-8 and TRBJ2-6, with D hard to call. The CDR3 loop spans 16 amino acids. Trimming took 4 bases from V and 0 from J, leaving 11 bases between them. The germline gives CDR1 SGHTS, CDR2 YDEGEE. CDR3 sequence (DNA): TGTGCCAGCAGCCTCGGACGGACCTCTGGGGCCAACGTCCTGACTTTC. Its translation is CASSLGRTSGANVLTF.

This clonotype has only a few counts. A clone one base away is much larger, so this may be a read error. This rearrangement joins TRBV7-2 to TRBJ1-2; no clear D. Germline-derived CDR1 and CDR2 are SGHTA and FQGNSA. This CDR3 has 13 residues. The CDR3 is CAGSLKQNYGYTF. CDR3 DNA sequence: TGTGCCGGCAGCTTAAAACAGAACTATGGCTACACCTTC.

The chain uses TRBV5-1 and TRBJ1-1; TRBD1 matches at 10 bases. The CDR3 is 12 amino acids. CDR1 and CDR2 from the germline V gene are SGHRS and YFSETQ. V lost 5 bases and J lost 8; bases outside the gene matches: 3. This CDR3 is CASSRQGAEAFF. The CDR3 DNA sequence: TGCGCCAGCAGTCGACAGGGGGCGGAAGCTTTCTTT.

In DNA form, the CDR3 reads TGTGCCAGCTCACCACCGTGGCGGGAGGGCCAGGATGAGCAGTTCTTC. Its protein product is CASSPPWREGQDEQFF. The rearrangement joins TRBV18 to TRBJ2-1, with 9 positions matching TRBD2. The CDR3 totals 16 residues. Germline V CDR1 and CDR2: KGHSH, LQKENI. J gave up 8 bases and V 0 bases, and 8 bases lay outside the gene matches.

The V call is TRBV28, the J call TRBJ1-5; D might be TRBD1 (6 bases). The germline CDR1 and CDR2 sequences are MDHEN and SYDVKM. This CDR3 is built from 14 residues. V was trimmed by 3 bases and J by 6 bases, leaving 12 bases between them. CDR3 bases: TGTGCCAGCAGTTTGGGAGGGGGTGCTCAGCCCCAGCATTTT. It yields the protein CASSLGGGAQPQHF.

At least ten counts were recorded for this clonotype. J is TRBJ1-2 and V is TRBV7-2; D is unclear. Trimming left V 8 bases short and J 3 bases short, with 10 bases between. CDR1 and CDR2 (germline): SGHTA, FQGNSA. The CDR3 spans 12 residues. CDR3 region: CASSRDHYGYTF. CDR3 in DNA: TGTGCCAGCTCCCGGGATCACTATGGCTACACCTTC.